Detailed here is one TCR beta chain. What it recognizes is unknown. This entry is derived from a study of OX40 agonist ivuxolimab in advanced cancers. On the study more broadly: Those treated in dose escalation had hepatocellular carcinoma, melanoma, renal cell cancer or head and neck cancer.

This CDR3 region has 14 residues. Germline loops: CDR1 SGHVS, CDR2 FNYEAQ. The V gene end was trimmed by 4 bases and the J gene end by 2 bases; junction bases not matched to a gene: 2. Study-wide points: Low normalized T-cell clonal expansion also characterized some of the nonresponders.

Systemic immunosuppression or autoimmune disease history was grounds to exclude patients. Repertoires were generated with immunoSEQ multiplex PCR, while TCRdb's copy carries only in-frame clones and drops some. This table holds about 72,000 clones, 80% to 90% found once. V gene TRBV7-6 combines with J gene TRBJ2-7; 10 bases line up with TRBD1. The sequence was collected from an adult with an advanced solid tumor such as melanoma, head and neck, liver or kidney cancer. The material sequenced was CD4+ or CD8+ T cells sorted from blood, taken in a trial of the OX40 agonist ivuxolimab. In nucleotides, the CDR3 is TGTGCCAGCAGCTCGGACAGGGGGACCTACGAGCAGTACTTC. It translates to CASSSDRGTYEQYF.